The T cell receptor beta chain under discussion was sequenced for a study of response to subunit inactivated influenza vaccine. With 5 bases removed from V and 0 bases from J, the gap between germline ends came to 12 bases. CDR3 size: 15 residues. Germline V gene sequence: CDR1 PRHDT, CDR2 FYEKMQ (reference sequence). TCRdb passed the RT-PCR reads through MiXCR, listing each CDR3 protein once. Seen here are around 750,000 distinct CDR3 sequences, about 20% observed once, and the top ten hold roughly a tenth. The study, taken as a whole, reports: A suggestion made by the authors is that each seasonal influenza vaccination recruits few new T cells.

As concerns this clonotype: Its antigen remains unidentified.

The origin of this receptor is a man aged 50-59 years who received an inactivated influenza vaccine. The source material was PBMCs from blood, sampled around 5 days after vaccination. The chain has TRBV13 and TRBJ2-3; no definite D call. The CDR3 here is CASSSLDGSTDTQYF. The CDR3 DNA sequence: TGTGCCAGCAGCAGCCTGGACGGAAGCACAGATACGCAGTATTTT.